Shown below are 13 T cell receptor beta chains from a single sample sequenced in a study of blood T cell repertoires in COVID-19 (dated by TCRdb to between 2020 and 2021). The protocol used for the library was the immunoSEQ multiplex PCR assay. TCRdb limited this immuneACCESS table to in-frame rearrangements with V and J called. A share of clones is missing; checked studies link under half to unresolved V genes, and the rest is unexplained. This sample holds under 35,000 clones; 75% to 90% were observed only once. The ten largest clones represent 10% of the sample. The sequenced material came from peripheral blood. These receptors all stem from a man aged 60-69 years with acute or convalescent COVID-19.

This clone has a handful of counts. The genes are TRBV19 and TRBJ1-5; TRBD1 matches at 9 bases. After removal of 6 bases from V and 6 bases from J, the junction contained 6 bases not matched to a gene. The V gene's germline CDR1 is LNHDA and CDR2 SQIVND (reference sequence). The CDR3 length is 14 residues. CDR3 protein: CASRETGGGQPQHF. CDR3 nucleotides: TGTGCCAGTAGAGAAACAGGGGGCGGTCAGCCCCAGCATTTT.

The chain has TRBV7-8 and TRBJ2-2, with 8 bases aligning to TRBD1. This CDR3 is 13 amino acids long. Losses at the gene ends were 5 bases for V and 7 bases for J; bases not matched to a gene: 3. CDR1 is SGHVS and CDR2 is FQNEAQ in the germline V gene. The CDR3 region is CASSRQGYGELFF. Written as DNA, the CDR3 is TGTGCCAGCAGCCGACAGGGGTACGGGGAGCTGTTTTTT.

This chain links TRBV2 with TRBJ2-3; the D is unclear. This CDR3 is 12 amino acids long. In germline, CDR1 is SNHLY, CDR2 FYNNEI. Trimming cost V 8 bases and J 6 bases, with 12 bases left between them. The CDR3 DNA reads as TGTGCCAGCTCACTGTCCTGGGATACGCAGTATTTT. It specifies CASSLSWDTQYF.

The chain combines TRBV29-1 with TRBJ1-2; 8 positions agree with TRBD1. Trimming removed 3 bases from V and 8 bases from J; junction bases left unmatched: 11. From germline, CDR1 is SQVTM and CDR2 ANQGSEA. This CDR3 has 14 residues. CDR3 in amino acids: CSVDDRGAVGGYTF. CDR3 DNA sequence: TGCAGCGTTGATGACAGGGGCGCGGTGGGAGGCTACACCTTC.

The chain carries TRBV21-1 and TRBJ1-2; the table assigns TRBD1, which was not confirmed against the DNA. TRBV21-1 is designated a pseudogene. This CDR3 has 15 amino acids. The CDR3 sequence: CASPDRGYYDYGYTF. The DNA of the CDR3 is TGTGCCAGCCCGGACAGGGGGTACTATGACTATGGCTACACCTTC.

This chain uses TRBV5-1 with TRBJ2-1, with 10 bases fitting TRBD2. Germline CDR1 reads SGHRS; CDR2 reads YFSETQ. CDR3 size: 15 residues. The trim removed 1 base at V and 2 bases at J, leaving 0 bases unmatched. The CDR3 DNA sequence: TGCGCCAGCAGCTTGACTAGCGGGACCTACAATGAGCAGTTCTTC. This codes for CASSLTSGTYNEQFF.

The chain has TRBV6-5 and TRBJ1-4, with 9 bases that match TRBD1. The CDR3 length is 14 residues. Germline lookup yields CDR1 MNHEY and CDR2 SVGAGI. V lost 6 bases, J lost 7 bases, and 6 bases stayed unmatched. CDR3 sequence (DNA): TGTGCCAGCAGATCCGGGACAGGGTTTGAAAAACTGTTTTTT. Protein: CASRSGTGFEKLFF.

The CDR3 spells CASREGQGFSQPQHF. CDR3 coding DNA: TGTGCCAGCAGGGAGGGACAGGGGTTTAGTCAGCCCCAGCATTTT. This rearrangement joins TRBV28 to TRBJ1-5; 10 nucleotides align to TRBD1. This CDR3 spans 15 amino acids. In germline, CDR1 is MDHEN, CDR2 SYDVKM. V was clipped by 6 bases and J by 6 bases; unmatched bases: 8.

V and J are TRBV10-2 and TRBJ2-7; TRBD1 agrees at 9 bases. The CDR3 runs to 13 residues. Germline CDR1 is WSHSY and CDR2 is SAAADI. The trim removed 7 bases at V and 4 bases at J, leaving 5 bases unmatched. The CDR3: CASNGQGRYEQYF. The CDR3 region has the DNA TGCGCCAGCAACGGACAGGGGCGTTACGAGCAGTACTTC.

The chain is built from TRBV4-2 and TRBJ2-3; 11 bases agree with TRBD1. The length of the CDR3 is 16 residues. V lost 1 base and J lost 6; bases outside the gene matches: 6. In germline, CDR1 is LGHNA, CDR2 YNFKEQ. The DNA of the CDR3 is TGTGCCAGCAGCCAAGCGCCCGGGACAGGGGGTGATACGCAGTATTTT. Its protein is CASSQAPGTGGDTQYF.

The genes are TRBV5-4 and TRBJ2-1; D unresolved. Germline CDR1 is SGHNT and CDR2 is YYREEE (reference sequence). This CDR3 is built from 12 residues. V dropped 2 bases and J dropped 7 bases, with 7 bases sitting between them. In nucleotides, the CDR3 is TGTGCCAGCAGCTTTTCTTCTAATGAGCAGTTCTTC. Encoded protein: CASSFSSNEQFF.

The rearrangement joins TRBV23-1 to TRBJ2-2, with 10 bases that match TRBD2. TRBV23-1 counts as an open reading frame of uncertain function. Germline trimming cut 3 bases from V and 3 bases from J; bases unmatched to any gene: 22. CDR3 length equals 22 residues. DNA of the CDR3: TGCGCCAGCAGTCATTCTCGGAATGTCGCTAGCGGGAGCTCGGGATACACCGGGGAGCTGTTTTTT. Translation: CASSHSRNVASGSSGYTGELFF.

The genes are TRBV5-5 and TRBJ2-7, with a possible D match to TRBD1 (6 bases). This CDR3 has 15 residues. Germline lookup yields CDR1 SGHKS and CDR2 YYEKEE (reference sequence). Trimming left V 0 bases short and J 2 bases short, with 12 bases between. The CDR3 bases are TGTGCCAGCAGCTTGGCGGCAGGGGAGACCTACGAGCAGTACTTC. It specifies CASSLAAGETYEQYF.